Below, 5 T cell receptor beta chains from the same sample are listed, as sequenced in a study of T cells after somatic rescue of genetic block. Assay used: immunoSEQ multiplex PCR; TCRdb lists only in-frame clones, some missing. The table lists 15,000 or so clones, around 70% of them singletons. The material sequenced was peripheral blood mononuclear cells (PBMCs). All receptors derive from a boy between 10 and 17 years old.

This rearrangement joins TRBV27 to TRBJ2-3, with D maybe TRBD1 (6 bases). Germline V gene sequence: CDR1 MNHEY, CDR2 SMNVEV (reference sequence). V shed 1 base and J shed 0 bases, with 11 bases lying between them. The CDR3 is 16 residues long. As DNA, the CDR3 is TGTGCCAGCAGTTTATACAGGGCCACTAGCACAGATACGCAGTATTTT. Translating gives CASSLYRATSTDTQYF.

This clone was seen more than once but under ten times. V is TRBV18 and J is TRBJ2-1; 7 bases match TRBD2. In germline, CDR1 is KGHSH, CDR2 LQKENI. The junction had 15 bases not matched to a gene; V was cut back by 6 bases and J by 4 bases. This CDR3 is built from 17 residues. CDR3 nucleotide sequence: TGTGCCAGCTCCTCACGAGGGACGGGAGGCCCTTACAATGAGCAGTTCTTC. This codes for CASSSRGTGGPYNEQFF.

J is TRBJ2-5 and V is TRBV4-1; D might be TRBD1 (6 bases). CDR3 length: 14 residues. From germline, CDR1 is MGHRA and CDR2 YSYEKL. V was trimmed by 0 bases and J by 7 bases, leaving 12 bases between them. CDR3 residues: CASSQETPQGTQYF. The CDR3 region has the DNA TGCGCCAGCAGCCAAGAGACCCCACAGGGGACCCAGTACTTC.

This clone was recorded only once. The genes are TRBV6-6 and TRBJ2-6, with 9 positions matching TRBD1. The CDR3 spans 15 residues. The J segment lost 13 bases and the V segment lost 7 bases, leaving 14 bases of the junction unmatched. Germline loops: CDR1 MNHNY, CDR2 SVGAGI (reference sequence). CDR3 DNA: TGTGCCAGCATCCTTCAACGGGACAGGGCGGGGGTCCTGACTTTC. This encodes CASILQRDRAGVLTF.

V and J are TRBV6-6 and TRBJ1-2, with D hard to call. CDR1 is MNHNY, CDR2 SVGAGI, per germline (reference sequence). Trimming took 6 bases from V and 2 from J, leaving 4 bases between them. The CDR3 is 11 residues long. The CDR3 region is CASSHNYGYTF. The CDR3, as DNA: TGTGCCAGCAGCCACAACTATGGCTACACCTTC.